Listed below are T cell receptor beta chains from one sample, sequenced in a study of blood T cells in healthy people across ages. TCRdb re-analysed the 5' RACE reads in MiXCR, keeping a single row per CDR3 protein. The data show roughly 1.9 million distinct CDR3 sequences, 39% seen once. The sequenced material came from blood. The receptors here all came from a human donor in good health. CDR3s include the opening cysteine and the closing phenylalanine or tryptophan. Fields, in order: D gene, V gene, J gene, clone size, CDR3 protein, CDR3 DNA. A D gene is named only where the DNA matches it firmly. Expanded clones are given a class, and other clones once, few, many or no size at all.

D: NA
V: TRBV12-3/TRBV12-4
J: TRBJ1-2
size: NA
CDR3: CASSPAGTANYGYTF
DNA: TGTGCCAGCAGTCCAGCCGGGACGGCGAACTATGGCTACACCTTC

D: TRBD2
V: TRBV12-5
J: TRBJ2-1
size: few
CDR3: CASGPGLAGVTNEQFF
DNA: TGTGCTAGTGGCCCCGGACTAGCGGGGGTCACCAATGAGCAGTTCTTC

D: NA
V: TRBV4-2
J: TRBJ1-6
size: NA
CDR3: CASSQDLGANSPLHF
DNA: TGTGCCAGCAGCCAAGATTTGGGGGCGAATTCACCCCTCCACTTT

D: TRBD2
V: TRBV7-3
J: TRBJ2-1
size: NA
CDR3: CASSLTGGRLNEQFF
DNA: TGTGCCAGCAGCTTAACTGGCGGGAGACTAAATGAGCAGTTCTTC

D: NA
V: TRBV7-2
J: TRBJ2-1
size: NA
CDR3: CASSFGGRNTGELFF
DNA: TGTGCCAGCAGTTTTGGCGGTCGGAACACCGGGGAGCTGTTCTTC

D: NA
V: TRBV30
J: TRBJ2-7
size: NA
CDR3: CAFGQSYEQYF
DNA: TGTGCCTTTGGACAGTCCTACGAGCAGTACTTC

D: NA
V: TRBV6-2/TRBV6-3
J: TRBJ2-4
size: NA
CDR3: CASSQVNRIQYF
DNA: TGTGCCAGCAGCCAAGTCAACCGGATTCAGTACTTC

D: TRBD1
V: TRBV2
J: TRBJ2-5
size: NA
CDR3: CASTQGALAKEQYF
DNA: TGTGCCAGCACCCAGGGGGCCCTCGCTAAGGAGCAGTACTTC

D: NA
V: TRBV6-1
J: TRBJ2-5
size: few
CDR3: CASSGRLLEQYF
DNA: TGTGCCAGCAGTGGGCGATTACTGGAGCAGTACTTC

D: NA
V: TRBV24-1
J: TRBJ2-3
size: few
CDR3: CATSDPRRGSTDTQYF
DNA: TGTGCCACCAGTGACCCCCGGAGAGGCAGCACAGATACGCAGTATTTT

D: TRBD1
V: TRBV7-2
J: TRBJ1-4
size: few
CDR3: CASSLPWTGNEKLFF
DNA: TGTGCCAGCAGCTTACCGTGGACAGGAAATGAAAAACTGTTTTTT

D: TRBD1
V: TRBV7-2
J: TRBJ1-4
size: NA
CDR3: CVSRLQGGNEKLFF
DNA: TGTGTCAGCAGGTTACAGGGGGGGAATGAAAAACTGTTTTTT

D: NA
V: TRBV3-1
J: TRBJ2-3
size: many
CDR3: CASSRDHTDTQYF
DNA: TGTGCCAGCAGCCGGGACCACACAGATACGCAGTATTTT

D: NA
V: TRBV7-2
J: TRBJ1-1
size: NA
CDR3: CASSSQVYGTEAFF
DNA: TGTGCCAGCAGCTCTCAGGTTTATGGCACTGAAGCTTTCTTT

D: NA
V: TRBV3-1
J: TRBJ1-2
size: few
CDR3: CASSPLPGGRDYGYTF
DNA: TGTGCCAGCAGCCCACTCCCGGGGGGCAGGGACTATGGCTACACCTTC

D: TRBD2
V: TRBV5-5
J: TRBJ2-3
size: few
CDR3: CASSLVPGGRGTQYF
DNA: TGTGCCAGCAGCTTGGTTCCGGGGGGAAGGGGTACGCAGTATTTT

D: NA
V: TRBV7-2
J: TRBJ2-3
size: NA
CDR3: CASSLFATRADTQYF
DNA: TGTGCCAGCAGCTTATTCGCAACCAGGGCAGATACGCAGTATTTT

D: TRBD2
V: TRBV29-1
J: TRBJ2-1
size: NA
CDR3: CSVAQSGGAPNGQFF
DNA: TGCAGCGTGGCCCAAAGCGGGGGGGCCCCAAATGGGCAGTTCTTC

D: NA
V: TRBV20-1
J: TRBJ2-3
size: many
CDR3: CSAPPIVGSGSAQYF
DNA: TGCAGTGCCCCGCCTATAGTAGGTTCTGGATCGGCGCAGTATTTT

D: TRBD2
V: TRBV3-1
J: TRBJ2-7
size: NA
CDR3: CASSQDVGLADGYEQYF
DNA: TGTGCCAGCAGCCAAGATGTAGGCCTAGCGGACGGGTACGAGCAGTACTTC

D: NA
V: TRBV20-1
J: TRBJ2-1
size: few
CDR3: CSARDRGLGSYNEQFF
DNA: TGCAGTGCTAGAGATAGAGGGCTTGGGTCCTACAATGAGCAGTTCTTC

D: TRBD2
V: TRBV7-2
J: TRBJ2-3
size: few
CDR3: CASSVTGTRSSEGYF
DNA: TGTGCCAGCAGCGTTACCGGGACTAGATCCTCGGAGGGGTATTTT

D: NA
V: TRBV20-1
J: TRBJ1-2
size: NA
CDR3: CSATTLNYGYTF
DNA: TGCAGTGCGACGACACTGAACTATGGCTACACCTTC

D: TRBD1
V: TRBV15
J: TRBJ2-4
size: once
CDR3: CATSITAGQGADEQYF
DNA: TGTGCCACCAGCATCACGGCTGGGCAGGGGGCGGATGAGCAGTACTTC

D: NA
V: TRBV6-2/TRBV6-3
J: TRBJ1-6
size: NA
CDR3: CASSRQVFDSPLHF
DNA: TGTGCCAGCAGTCGGCAGGTCTTTGATTCACCCCTCCACTTT

D: NA
V: TRBV29-1
J: TRBJ2-5
size: few
CDR3: CSAPRGGETQYF
DNA: TGCAGCGCCCCCCGTGGGGGTGAGACCCAGTACTTC

D: NA
V: TRBV4-1
J: TRBJ1-2
size: NA
CDR3: CASSQTSTYGYTF
DNA: TGCGCCAGCAGCCAGACCTCCACCTATGGCTACACCTTC

D: NA
V: TRBV28
J: TRBJ2-4
size: many
CDR3: CASSIPGQLAKNIQYF
DNA: TGTGCCAGCAGTATACCCGGACAGTTAGCCAAAAACATTCAGTACTTC

D: NA
V: TRBV20-1
J: TRBJ2-1
size: NA
CDR3: CSPLTNEQFF
DNA: TGCAGTCCCTTAACCAATGAGCAGTTCTTC

D: NA
V: TRBV28
J: TRBJ2-1
size: NA
CDR3: CTSSISLGAGWNEQFF
DNA: TGTACCAGCAGCATAAGCTTAGGGGCGGGATGGAATGAGCAGTTCTTC

D: TRBD1
V: TRBV11-2
J: TRBJ2-3
size: NA
CDR3: CASRSNVGQGTDTQYF
DNA: TGTGCCAGCAGGAGTAATGTGGGACAGGGAACAGATACGCAGTATTTT

D: NA
V: TRBV20-1
J: TRBJ2-7
size: NA
CDR3: CSACTLRTNEQYF
DNA: TGCAGTGCTTGCACGTTGCGGACTAACGAGCAGTACTTC

D: TRBD1
V: TRBV20-1
J: TRBJ2-7
size: NA
CDR3: CSAPGTGVHEQYF
DNA: TGCAGTGCTCCCGGGACAGGGGTCCACGAGCAGTACTTC

D: NA
V: TRBV6-5
J: TRBJ1-2
size: NA
CDR3: CASSHPETEGYTF
DNA: TGTGCCAGCAGTCACCCTGAGACGGAGGGCTACACCTTC

D: TRBD2
V: TRBV12-3/TRBV12-4
J: TRBJ2-5
size: few
CDR3: CASSFSGGKETKYF
DNA: TGTGCCAGCAGTTTCAGCGGGGGGAAGGAGACCAAGTACTTC

D: NA
V: TRBV20-1
J: TRBJ1-5
size: NA
CDR3: CSAKSPGSSNQPQHF
DNA: TGCAGTGCTAAAAGTCCGGGCTCTAGCAATCAGCCCCAGCATTTT

D: TRBD1
V: TRBV29-1
J: TRBJ2-3
size: NA
CDR3: CGVEVYIGTGIIATDTQYF
DNA: TGCGGCGTTGAAGTCTATATTGGGACAGGAATTATAGCCACAGATACGCAGTATTTT

D: NA
V: TRBV20-1
J: TRBJ1-5
size: few
CDR3: CSARDGQQNQPQHF
DNA: TGCAGTGCTAGAGATGGGCAGCAGAATCAGCCCCAGCATTTT

D: NA
V: TRBV6-4
J: TRBJ1-1
size: NA
CDR3: CAGSETGTNTEAFF
DNA: TGTGCCGGCAGTGAGACAGGTACGAACACTGAAGCTTTCTTT

D: NA
V: TRBV25-1
J: TRBJ2-7
size: NA
CDR3: CASTPGAEIQYF
DNA: TGTGCCAGCACCCCAGGGGCGGAGATCCAGTACTTC

D: NA
V: TRBV29-1
J: TRBJ1-2
size: few
CDR3: CSAWADPGGYTF
DNA: TGCAGCGCCTGGGCCGATCCGGGGGGCTACACCTTC

D: NA
V: TRBV5-1
J: TRBJ2-7
size: NA
CDR3: CASSYVQGPYEQYF
DNA: TGCGCCAGCAGCTATGTTCAGGGACCCTACGAGCAATACTTC